This TCR beta chain was recovered during a study of T cells in women clearing cervical HPV infection. About this clone: The CDR3 end lies 3 residues beyond the end of the read and is filled in from the germline J gene.

This CDR3 is built from 16 residues. Germline V gives CDR1 KGHSH, CDR2 LQKENI. With V trimmed by 6 bases and J by 6 bases, 14 bases remained unmatched. The table came from immunoSEQ multiplex PCR; TCRdb's copy has only in-frame clones and leaves some out. This repertoire comprises more than 20,000 clones; its ten largest clones make up roughly 2.6%. This chain links TRBV18 with TRBJ2-7, with 10 bases identical to TRBD2. Sequencing was carried out using blood buffy coat. This clonotype originated in a woman aged 18-70 years with a cervical HPV16 infection that either progressed to CIN3+ or cleared (not recorded which). CDR3 residues: CASSPGAASGRSEQYF. The sequenced part of the CDR3 DNA is TGTGCCAGCTCCCCCGGGGCGGCTAGCGGGAGAAGCGAG. Together with reference TRBV18 and TRBJ2-7, the CDR3 gives the full variable domain: NAGVMQNPRHLVRRRGQEARLRCSPMKGHSHVYWYRQLPEEGLKFMVYLQKENIIDESGMPKERFSAEFPKEGPSILRIQQVVRGDSAAYFCASSPGAASGRSEQYFGPGTRLTVT.